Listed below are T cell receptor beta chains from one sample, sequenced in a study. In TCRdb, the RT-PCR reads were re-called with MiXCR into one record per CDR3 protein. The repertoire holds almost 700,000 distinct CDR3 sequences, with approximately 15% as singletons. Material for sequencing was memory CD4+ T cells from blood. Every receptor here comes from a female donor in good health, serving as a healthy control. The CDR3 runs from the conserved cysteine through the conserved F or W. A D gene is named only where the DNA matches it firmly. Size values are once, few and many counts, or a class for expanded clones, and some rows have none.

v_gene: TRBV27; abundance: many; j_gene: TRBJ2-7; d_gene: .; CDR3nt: TGTGCCAGCAGACCTAGACAGCCCGCCTACGAGCAGTACTTC; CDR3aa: CASRPRQPAYEQYF
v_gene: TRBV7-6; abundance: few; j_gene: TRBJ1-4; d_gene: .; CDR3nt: TGTGCCAGCAGCTCCCAGGGGCCCCCTACTAATGAAAAACTGTTTTTT; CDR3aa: CASSSQGPPTNEKLFF
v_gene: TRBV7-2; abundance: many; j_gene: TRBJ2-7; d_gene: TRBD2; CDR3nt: TGTGCCAGCAGCTCCCAGACTAGCGGGGGTATTTACGAGCAGTACTTC; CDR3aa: CASSSQTSGGIYEQYF
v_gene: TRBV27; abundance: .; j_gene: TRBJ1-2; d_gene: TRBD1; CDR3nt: TGTGCCAGCAGGATACAGGGGAGCAATGGCTACACCTTC; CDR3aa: CASRIQGSNGYTF
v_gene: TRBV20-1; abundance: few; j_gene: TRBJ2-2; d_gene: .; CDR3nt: TGCAGTGCAAAAAAGGACCTCAACACCGGGGAGCTGTTTTTT; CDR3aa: CSAKKDLNTGELFF
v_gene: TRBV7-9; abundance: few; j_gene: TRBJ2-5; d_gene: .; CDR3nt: TGTGCCAGCAGCCCCCCTGGGGGCGCGGGGGAGACCCAGTACTTC; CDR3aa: CASSPPGGAGETQYF
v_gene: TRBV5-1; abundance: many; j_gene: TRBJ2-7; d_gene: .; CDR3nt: TGCGCAGCCGGGAGTTCTGGCCACGAGCAGTACTTC; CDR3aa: CAAGSSGHEQYF
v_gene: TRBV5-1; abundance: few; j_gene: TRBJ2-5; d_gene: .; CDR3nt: TGCGCCAGCAGCTTGGGACCCGACGGGGAGACCCAGTACTTC; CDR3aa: CASSLGPDGETQYF
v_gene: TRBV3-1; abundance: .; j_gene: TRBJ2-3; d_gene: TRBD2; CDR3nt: TGTGCCAGCAGCCCTATCATCGGTCGGACTAGCGGGAGTCATACGCAGTATTTT; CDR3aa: CASSPIIGRTSGSHTQYF
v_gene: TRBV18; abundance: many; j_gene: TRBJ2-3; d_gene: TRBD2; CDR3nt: TGTGCCAGCTCACCTACAAGACTAGCGGGAGTCACAGATACGCAGTATTTT; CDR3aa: CASSPTRLAGVTDTQYF
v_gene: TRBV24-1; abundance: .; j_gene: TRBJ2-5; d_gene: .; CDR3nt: TGTGCCACCAGTGATCGTAGGGGTTTTCAAGAGACCCAGTACTTC; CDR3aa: CATSDRRGFQETQYF
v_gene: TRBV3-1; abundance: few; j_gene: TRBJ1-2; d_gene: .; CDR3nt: TGTGCCAGCAGCCAGGGCAGGGCTGATAGCTATGGCTACACCTTC; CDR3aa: CASSQGRADSYGYTF
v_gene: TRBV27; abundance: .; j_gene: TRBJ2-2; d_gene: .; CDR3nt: TGTGCCAGCAGTTTAGGGGCCGCGAACACCGGGGAGCTGTTTTTT; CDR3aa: CASSLGAANTGELFF
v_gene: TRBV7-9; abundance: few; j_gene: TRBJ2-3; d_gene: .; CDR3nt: TGTGCCAGCACCCTCCGGGACTCTAGCACAGATACGCAGTATTTT; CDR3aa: CASTLRDSSTDTQYF
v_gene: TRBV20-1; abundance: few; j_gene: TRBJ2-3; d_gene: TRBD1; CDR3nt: TGCAGTGCCGGGCCGGGACAGGGAAGGAATACGCAGTATTTT; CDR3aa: CSAGPGQGRNTQYF
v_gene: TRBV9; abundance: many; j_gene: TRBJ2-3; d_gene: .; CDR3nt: TGTGCCAGCAGCGGAGAGGGAATCACAGATACGCAGTATTTT; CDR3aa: CASSGEGITDTQYF
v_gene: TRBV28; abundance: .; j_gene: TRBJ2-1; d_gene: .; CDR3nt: TGTGCCAGCAAATCCGGGACGGAGCAACTATGGTTCTTC; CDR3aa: CASKSGTEQLWFF
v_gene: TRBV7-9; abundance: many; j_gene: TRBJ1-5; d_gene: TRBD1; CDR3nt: TGTGCCAGCAGCTTAGACAGGGGGCCCCAGCATTTT; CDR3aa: CASSLDRGPQHF
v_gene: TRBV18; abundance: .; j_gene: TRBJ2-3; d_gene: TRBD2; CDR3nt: TGTGCCAGCTCGCCCCTAGCTGGTTCTAGCGGAGGCACAGATACGCAGTATTTT; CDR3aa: CASSPLAGSSGGTDTQYF
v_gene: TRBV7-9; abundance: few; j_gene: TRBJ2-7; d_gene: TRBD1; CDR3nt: TGTGCCAGCAGCTTTGTCCCGGGACAGGGCCGTTACGAGCAGTACTTC; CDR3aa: CASSFVPGQGRYEQYF
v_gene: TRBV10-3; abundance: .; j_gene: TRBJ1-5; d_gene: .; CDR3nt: TGTGCCACGAGTCGGGAGGTTGGTCAGCCCCAGCATTTT; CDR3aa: CATSREVGQPQHF
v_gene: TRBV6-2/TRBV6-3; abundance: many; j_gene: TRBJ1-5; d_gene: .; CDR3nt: TGTGCCAGCAGTTACGCGGACCTCGGCAGGGGCAATCAGCCCCAGCATTTT; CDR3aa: CASSYADLGRGNQPQHF
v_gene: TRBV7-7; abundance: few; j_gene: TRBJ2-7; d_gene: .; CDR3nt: TGTGCTAGCAGCGGACGGGAAGGGGACGAGCAGTACTTC; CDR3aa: CASSGREGDEQYF
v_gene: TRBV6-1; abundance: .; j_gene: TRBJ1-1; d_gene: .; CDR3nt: TGTGCCAGCAGTGACCTGGCAGGGTTAAACACTGAAGCTTTCTTT; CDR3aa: CASSDLAGLNTEAFF
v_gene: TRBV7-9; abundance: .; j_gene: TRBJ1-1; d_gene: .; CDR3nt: TGTGCCAGCAGCACCCAGGCGGGACGGCCTGAAGCTTTCTTT; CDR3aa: CASSTQAGRPEAFF
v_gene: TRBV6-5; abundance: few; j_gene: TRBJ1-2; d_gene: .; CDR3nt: TGTGCCAGCAGTTACTCAATACTACGATCGGCCACGGACAAGACCGACTATGGCTACACCTTC; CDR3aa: CASSYSILRSATDKTDYGYTF
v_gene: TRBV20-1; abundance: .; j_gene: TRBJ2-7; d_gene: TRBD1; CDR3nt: TGCAGTGCATCTACAGGGGTCCTCGCGGCCTACGAGCAGTACTTC; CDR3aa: CSASTGVLAAYEQYF
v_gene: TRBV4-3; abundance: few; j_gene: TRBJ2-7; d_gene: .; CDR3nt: TGCGCCAGCAGCCAAGAAGCGACGCCGCCCTACGAGCAGTACTTC; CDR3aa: CASSQEATPPYEQYF
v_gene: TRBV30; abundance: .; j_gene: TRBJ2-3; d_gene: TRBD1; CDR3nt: TGTGCCTGGAGTGCAGGGACAGGGCGGACAGATACGCAGTATTTT; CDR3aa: CAWSAGTGRTDTQYF
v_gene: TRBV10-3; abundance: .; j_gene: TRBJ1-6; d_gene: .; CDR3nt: TGTGCCGCGACCCGGGGCAGGGATAATTCACCCCTCCACTTT; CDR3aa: CAATRGRDNSPLHF
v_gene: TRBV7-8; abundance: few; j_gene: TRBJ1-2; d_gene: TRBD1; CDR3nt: TGTGCCAGCAGCACCGACAGGGGGCCGGGTGGCTACACCTTC; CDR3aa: CASSTDRGPGGYTF
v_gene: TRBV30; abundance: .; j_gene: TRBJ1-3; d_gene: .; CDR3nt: TGTGCCTGGAGTGTACCCCAGGCAAAGGGCACCATATATTTT; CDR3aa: CAWSVPQAKGTIYF